A single sample is the source of the 14 T cell receptor beta chains below, sequenced in a study of T cell repertoires in cytomegalovirus infection. TCRdb independently ran MiXCR on the reads; one entry per CDR3 protein. The table has approximately 750,000 distinct CDR3 sequences, approximately 34% seen once. Sequenced: PBMCs. The receptors were sampled from a human donor in good health (CMV status not recorded). Some clones in this sample may be carry-over from other donors' samples.

The chain uses TRBV7-8 and TRBJ2-2, with 7 bases matching TRBD1. Germline V gene sequence: CDR1 SGHVS, CDR2 FQNEAQ. V shed 1 base and J 3 bases; nucleotides not matched to a gene: 5. The CDR3 contains 16 residues. The CDR3 is CASSLGGQVDTGELFF. The DNA of the CDR3 is TGTGCCAGCAGCTTAGGTGGACAGGTGGACACCGGGGAGCTGTTTTTT.

This clonotype was observed a few times. The chain couples TRBV7-8 to TRBJ2-1, with 8 bases fitting TRBD1. The CDR3 contains 16 residues. After removal of 5 bases from V and 0 bases from J, the junction contained 6 bases not matched to a gene. Germline CDR1 SGHVS, CDR2 FQNEAQ. CDR3 loop: CASSAPDRVSYNEQFF. The CDR3 DNA follows: TGTGCCAGCAGCGCTCCGGACAGGGTCTCCTACAATGAGCAGTTCTTC.

The sample holds many counts of this clonotype. The J gene is TRBJ2-5, the V gene TRBV7-8, with 11 bases matching TRBD1. V shed 5 bases and J 5 bases; nucleotides not matched to a gene: 13. In germline, CDR1 is SGHVS, CDR2 FQNEAQ. The CDR3 runs to 17 residues. Here the CDR3 DNA reads TGTGCCAGCAGCCCCGCTCCCGGGACAGGGGGGCGGGAGACCCAGTACTTC. Its protein product is CASSPAPGTGGRETQYF.

The chain employs TRBV7-6 and TRBJ1-1; D gene unclear. The CDR3 sequence is 15 residues long. The germline gives CDR1 SGHVS, CDR2 FNYEAQ. The V end was cut by 5 bases, the J end by 0 bases, with 13 bases between. In DNA, the CDR3 is TGTGCCAGCAGCCCCGGTCGCCGAATGAACACTGAAGCTTTCTTT. As protein: CASSPGRRMNTEAFF.

This clonotype was counted many times. V gene TRBV7-2 combines with J gene TRBJ2-1, with 7 bases that match TRBD2. Germline trimming cut 5 bases from V and 2 bases from J; bases unmatched to any gene: 9. Germline CDR1 reads SGHTA; CDR2 reads FQGNSA. The CDR3 is 16 residues long. The CDR3 coding sequence is TGTGCCAGCAGCCCCTGGACTAGGGTAACCTACAATGAGCAGTTCTTC. It translates to CASSPWTRVTYNEQFF.

The V call is TRBV20-1, the J call TRBJ2-1; 11 positions agree with TRBD2. The CDR3 totals 14 residues. V shed 8 bases, J shed 5 bases, and the junction held 8 bases outside the gene matches. Germline CDR1 DFQATT, CDR2 SNEGSKA (reference sequence). The CDR3 nucleotides read TGCAGTTCTACCGGGACTAGCGGAAACAATGAGCAGTTCTTC. It specifies CSSTGTSGNNEQFF.

The genes are TRBV28 and TRBJ2-1; perhaps TRBD1 as D (5 bases). Germline assignment: CDR1 MDHEN and CDR2 SYDVKM. There are 20 residues in the CDR3. The V and J ends lost 2 bases and 2 bases respectively, with 25 bases between them. The CDR3 is CASSLPLPPRQTTTYNEQFF. The CDR3 DNA follows: TGTGCCAGCAGTTTACCCCTACCCCCTCGACAGACCACGACCTACAATGAGCAGTTCTTC.

This clonotype was observed at least ten times. The gene calls are TRBV7-3 and TRBJ1-1, with D perhaps TRBD1 (5 bases). Trimming shortened V by 5 bases and J by 6 bases, and 16 bases separated the two germline ends. The length of the CDR3 is 14 residues. CDR1 and CDR2 from the germline V gene are SGHTA and FQGTGA. The DNA for the CDR3 is TGTGCCAGCAGCCCTCATGGGGGGGACCCTGAAGCTTTCTTT. Protein sequence: CASSPHGGDPEAFF.

This clonotype has just a few counts. V and J are TRBV15 and TRBJ1-5; D might be TRBD1 (6 bases). Germline loops: CDR1 LNHNV, CDR2 YYDKDF (reference sequence). V was trimmed by 1 base and J by 0 bases, leaving 13 bases between them. The CDR3 runs to 17 residues. The CDR3 nucleotides read TGTGCCACCAGCAGAGCTTGGGACATTGATAGCAATCAGCCCCAGCATTTT. This codes for CATSRAWDIDSNQPQHF.

The chain uses TRBV11-2 and TRBJ1-1, with a possible D match to TRBD1 (6 bases). CDR1 and CDR2 from the germline V gene are SGHAT and FQNNGV. V lost 3 bases to trimming and J lost 4 bases, with 18 bases between them. The length of the CDR3 is 16 residues. The CDR3 protein is CASSLGTYRDFTEAFF. CDR3 nucleotides: TGTGCCAGCAGCTTGGGAACCTACAGGGATTTCACTGAAGCTTTCTTT.

Concerning this clonotype itself: Because the CDR3 is missing its conserved closing phenylalanine or tryptophan, this is likely a read error. The CDR3 is CASSLDTGARKEQFL. The CDR3 DNA sequence: TGTGCCAGCAGCTTAGATACAGGTGCTCGGAAGGAGCAGTTCTTA. The chain employs TRBV7-9 and TRBJ2-1; maybe TRBD1 (5 bases). This CDR3 spans 15 amino acids. V gave up 1 base and J gave up 10 bases, with 17 bases separating them. Germline CDR1 is SEHNR and CDR2 is FQNEAQ (reference sequence).

The chain couples TRBV6-2 or TRBV6-3 to TRBJ2-7; D possibly corresponds to TRBD2 (5 bases). Looked up from germline, CDR1 is MNHEY and CDR2 is SVGEGT. CDR3 length: 13 amino acids. V lost 6 bases and J 2 bases, leaving 11 bases between the germline ends. In DNA form, the CDR3 reads TGTGCCAGCAGCCGCGGACTTACCTACGAGCAGTACTTC. Encoded protein: CASSRGLTYEQYF.

This sequence joins TRBV27 and TRBJ1-2; TRBD1 agrees at 8 bases. CDR1 MNHEY and CDR2 SMNVEV come from the germline V gene (reference sequence). Trimming cost V 5 bases and J 8 bases; bases outside gene matches: 10. This CDR3 is 14 amino acids long. CDR3 amino acids: CASSTGTGIKGYTF. The DNA for the CDR3 is TGTGCCAGCAGTACGGGGACAGGTATAAAGGGCTACACCTTC.

This clonotype was counted ten times or more. The chain links TRBV7-6 to TRBJ2-2, with 8 nucleotides matching TRBD2. CDR1 SGHVS and CDR2 FNYEAQ come from the germline V gene. With 1 base clipped from V and 6 bases from J, the junction kept 10 bases outside the gene matches. The CDR3 covers 17 residues. The CDR3, as DNA: TGTGCCAGCAGCTTAGAAGTGAGCGGGAGATCGTCCGGGGAGCTGTTTTTT. Translating it yields CASSLEVSGRSSGELFF.